This T cell receptor beta chain was sequenced for a study of neurological immune-mediated disorders. Overall study results and limits: It was HTLV-1-associated myelopathy that showed the most TCR clonal expansion, while multiple sclerosis showed the least, falling below healthy controls.

The germline V gene encodes CDR1 DFQATT and CDR2 SNEGSKA (reference sequence). The CDR3 has 13 amino acids. V dropped 0 bases and J dropped 6 bases, with 11 bases sitting between them. This clonotype showed up many times. Its matching antigen is unknown. Synthesis of cDNA was accomplished via 5'RACE employing 10-nucleotide random UMIs. TCRdb independently ran MiXCR on the 5' RACE reads; one entry per CDR3 protein. The sample contains about 54,000 distinct CDR3 sequences, over 3.5% of which appear only once. The chain links TRBV20-1 to TRBJ1-2; D is possibly TRBD1 (6 bases). The clonotype was recovered from a woman between 40 and 50 years old with multiple sclerosis. Sequenced input: CD4+ T cells from blood. The CDR3 reads CSARDQGPDGYTF. The CDR3 DNA is TGCAGTGCTAGAGATCAGGGGCCCGATGGCTACACCTTC.